This T cell receptor beta chain was profiled in a study of CD8 T cells in Susac syndrome (dated by TCRdb to between 2017 and 2020). Notes on the research overall: The study used repertoire sequencing to test whether antigen drove CD8+ T cell activation and differentiation in Susac syndrome.

CDR1 and CDR2 were assigned from the germline V gene as SGDLS and YYNGEE. Relative to germline, V is missing 4 bases and J is missing 9 bases, with 11 bases of the junction outside any gene match. The CDR3 starts with the cysteine, ends with the phenylalanine, and has 15 residues. Only the CDR3 region is kept as DNA, spanning 45 bases read in frame from base 1. On the study overall, not on this receptor specifically: The number of individuals in the TCR sequencing and HLA analysis was acknowledged as relatively small.

RNA was extracted with the RNeasy kit and roughly 0.45 to 1 ug was reverse transcribed using random hexamers. TCR beta CDR3 regions were amplified with the immunoSEQ multiplex PCR assay covering 54 Vbeta and 13 Jbeta segments. To correct PCR amplification bias, a synthetic template baseline was used for both primer optimization and computational correction. Under the source paper's analysis protocol: Reads were annotated to V, D and J genes per IMGT and analyzed with immunoSEQ Analyzer, keeping only productive sequences. Clonality was calculated as one minus the Shannon entropy normalized by log2 of the number of productive unique sequences. Public and private clones were assessed among the 100 most prevalent clones of each patient and control. Clones were defined as Susac-specific if absent from the healthy and MS cohorts, from 900 to 1,200 published viral clones and from other ImmuneACCESS disease sequences. Using fastp trimming at Q25 and MiXCR clonotype assembly, TCRdb reanalyzed the public sequencing data and kept in-frame beta chains. Duplicate CDR3 protein sequences are folded into a single record with the most common DNA and genes. TCRdb, not the authors, supplied the V and J calls. For this sample there are about 120,000 distinct CDR3 sequences; approximately 94% appear just once. The top ten clonotypes cover about 0.089% of the sample.

Worth noting for this clonotype: It lacks a known antigen. No base-level quality is on record; no much larger clone is a single base apart.

Peripheral blood CD8+ and CD4+ T cells from healthy donors, Susac syndrome patients and multiple sclerosis patients were profiled by high-throughput TCR beta sequencing. The healthy donors served as controls matched for age and sex. CD8+ TEMRA cells were enriched by FACS, while bulk CD8+ and CD4+ T cells were purified by magnetic negative isolation. Blood was collected in EDTA tubes and processed within 24 hours, with PBMCs isolated through density gradient centrifugation. PBMCs intended for TCR sequencing were cryopreserved in liquid nitrogen and thawed later in a water bath at 37 degrees C. A purity of at least 90% was achieved for sorted or isolated CD4+, CD8+ and CD8+ TEMRA cells.

Sequencing was performed on CD4+ T cells from PBMCs. The rearranged segments are TRBV9 and TRBJ2-1, with TRBD2 identical over 9 junction bases. This clonotype was obtained from a human donor in good health. For the CDR3, the sequence is CASSLEGTSTVEQFF. The DNA sequence reads TGTGCCAGCAGCCTCGAGGGGACTAGCACCGTTGAGCAGTTCTTC.